What follows are 7 T cell receptor beta chains derived from one specimen sequenced in a study of blood T cell repertoires in COVID-19. Profiling relied on immunoSEQ multiplex PCR, and the TCRdb table lists in-frame clones only, not all of them. The sample lists more than 300,000 clones, 65% to 85% seen once, with approximately 1.2% in the top ten. Material for sequencing was peripheral blood. Source of these receptors: a woman aged 45-59 years with acute or convalescent COVID-19.

The genes are TRBV6-5 and TRBJ1-1, with D possibly matching TRBD1 (5 bases). CDR3 length: 16 amino acids. Trimming pared 3 bases from V and 3 bases from J, leaving 17 bases between. CDR1 MNHEY and CDR2 SVGAGI come from the germline V gene. Here the CDR3 reads CASSYSADRAYTEAFF. In DNA form, the CDR3 reads TGTGCCAGCAGTTATTCGGCCGACAGAGCTTACACTGAAGCTTTCTTT.

The chain couples TRBV5-1 to TRBJ2-1, with D possibly matching TRBD2 (6 bases). The germline CDR1 and CDR2 sequences are SGHRS and YFSETQ. Trimming took 0 bases from V and 1 from J, leaving 14 bases between them. This CDR3 is built from 17 residues. The DNA of the CDR3 is TGCGCCAGCAGCTTGGTCGGTCAGGGAGGTTCCTACAATGAGCAGTTCTTC. Translating it yields CASSLVGQGGSYNEQFF.

The rearrangement uses TRBV2 and TRBJ1-2, with 7 bases fitting TRBD1. The junction had 5 bases not matched to a gene; V was cut back by 4 bases and J by 6 bases. CDR1 and CDR2 from the germline V gene are SNHLY and FYNNEI. The length of the CDR3 is 13 residues. CDR3 residues: CASSGRQGDGYTF. In nucleotides, the CDR3 is TGTGCCAGCAGTGGGCGACAGGGAGATGGCTACACCTTC.

The J gene is TRBJ2-1, the V gene TRBV5-1; 10 positions match TRBD2. This CDR3 spans 14 amino acids. Germline assignment: CDR1 SGHRS and CDR2 YFSETQ. V lost 6 bases to trimming and J lost 8 bases; unmatched junction nucleotides: 8. This CDR3 is CASTLAGSVHEQFF. The CDR3 nucleotides read TGCGCCAGCACACTAGCGGGGTCGGTCCATGAGCAGTTCTTC.

This chain joins TRBV7-2 and TRBJ1-4; TRBD1 agrees at 7 bases. CDR3 size: 15 residues. CDR1 SGHTA and CDR2 FQGNSA come from the germline V gene. Trimming removed 2 bases from V and 7 bases from J; junction bases left unmatched: 7. The CDR3 sequence: CASSLFGQEGEKLFF. Here the CDR3 DNA reads TGTGCCAGCAGCTTATTCGGACAGGAGGGTGAAAAACTGTTTTTT.

The chain links TRBV11-2 to TRBJ2-1; TRBD2 agrees at 11 bases. The V gene's germline CDR1 is SGHAT and CDR2 FQNNGV. Trimming took 5 bases from V and 4 from J; bases not matched to a gene: 4. CDR3 length: 15 residues. In DNA, the CDR3 is TGTGCCAGCAGCGTCACTAGCGGGGGTTACAATGAGCAGTTCTTC. Residues: CASSVTSGGYNEQFF.

The gene calls are TRBV11-2 and TRBJ1-1; 9 positions match TRBD1. Losses at the gene ends were 5 bases for V and 5 bases for J; bases not matched to a gene: 9. This CDR3 has 15 amino acids. The germline gives CDR1 SGHAT, CDR2 FQNNGV. CDR3 loop: CASSPRQGVWTEAFF. The CDR3 DNA reads as TGTGCCAGCAGCCCCCGACAGGGGGTATGGACTGAAGCTTTCTTT.